This entry lists 27 T cell receptor beta chains sequenced from one sample in a study of control samples from healthy donors and cancer patients. Repertoires were generated with immunoSEQ multiplex PCR, while TCRdb's copy carries only in-frame clones and drops some. The sample consists of more than 20,000 clones, roughly 85% of them appearing once. Input material: PBMCs. Receptors originate from a man aged 55 to 70 with head and neck cancer.

V gene TRBV3-1 (or the pseudogene TRBV3-2) combines with J gene TRBJ2-5; no definite D call. The germline V gene has CDR1 LGHDT and CDR2 YNNKEL (reference sequence). The CDR3 runs to 15 residues. The germline V and J ends were trimmed by 0 bases and 1 base, with 9 bases remaining between them. The CDR3 loop reads CASSQDPNFQETQYF. The CDR3 DNA follows: TGTGCCAGCAGCCAAGATCCCAACTTCCAAGAGACCCAGTACTTC.

The chain carries TRBV7-8 and TRBJ2-3; TRBD2 aligns across 13 bases. Germline CDR1 SGHVS, CDR2 FQNEAQ. The CDR3 runs 16 residues. With 1 base clipped from V and 6 bases from J, the junction kept 4 bases outside the gene matches. CDR3 in amino acids: CASSLVTSGRLDTQYF. DNA of the CDR3: TGTGCCAGCAGCTTAGTGACTAGCGGGAGGTTGGATACGCAGTATTTT.

This chain joins TRBV7-6 and TRBJ2-2, with 13 bases matching TRBD2. The CDR3 sequence is 17 residues long. The J segment lost 3 bases and the V segment lost 7 bases, leaving 8 bases of the junction unmatched. Germline CDR1 and CDR2: SGHVS and FNYEAQ. This CDR3 is CASTGTSGKRYTGELFF. CDR3 in DNA: TGTGCCAGCACCGGGACTAGCGGGAAGAGGTACACCGGGGAGCTGTTTTTT.

This clone is a singleton in its sample. The chain has TRBV4-2 and TRBJ2-2, with TRBD2 matching over 10 bases. Germline loops: CDR1 LGHNA, CDR2 YNFKEQ. The CDR3 contains 16 residues. Losses at the gene ends were 4 bases for V and 7 bases for J; bases not matched to a gene: 9. The CDR3 coding sequence is TGTGCCAGCAGCCCTCCTAGCGGGAGTTTGGGCGGGGAGCTGTTTTTT. It yields the protein CASSPPSGSLGGELFF.

The chain links TRBV27 to TRBJ2-2; no clear D gene. The germline V and J ends were trimmed by 1 base and 6 bases, with 3 bases remaining between them. The CDR3 sequence is 12 residues long. Germline CDR1 reads MNHEY; CDR2 reads SMNVEV (reference sequence). CDR3 nucleotide sequence: TGTGCCAGCAGTTTATTATCCGGGGAGCTGTTTTTT. Amino acids: CASSLLSGELFF.

As DNA, the CDR3 is TGTGCCAGTAGTAGAGAGGGGACCCTATATGGCTACACCTTC. Translated, it gives CASSREGTLYGYTF. V and J are TRBV19 and TRBJ1-2; a weak D match, TRBD1 (5 bases). The CDR3 extends over 14 amino acids. With 4 bases removed from V and 5 bases from J, the gap between germline ends came to 14 bases. Germline V gives CDR1 LNHDA, CDR2 SQIVND (reference sequence).

The chain carries TRBV20-1 and TRBJ2-1; no firm D call. V dropped 6 bases and J dropped 6 bases, with 6 bases sitting between them. CDR1 DFQATT and CDR2 SNEGSKA come from the germline V gene (reference sequence). This CDR3 is 10 amino acids long. The CDR3: CSATVNEQFF. The CDR3 DNA is TGCAGTGCGACCGTCAATGAGCAGTTCTTC.

CDR3 in DNA: TGTGCCAGCAGCCAAGATTTCGGGAGCCTACATTCACCCCTCCACTTT. Encoded protein: CASSQDFGSLHSPLHF. V and J are TRBV14 and TRBJ1-6; D is uncertain. The CDR3 has 16 residues. V lost 0 bases to trimming and J lost 8 bases, with 14 bases between them. Per germline, CDR1 SGHDN and CDR2 FVKESK.

This clone was seen a handful of times. V and J are TRBV7-9 and TRBJ1-1, with unresolved D. V was pared by 5 bases and J by 5 bases, with 15 bases between. The CDR3 totals 14 residues. The germline V gene encodes CDR1 SEHNR and CDR2 FQNEAQ (reference sequence). DNA of the CDR3: TGTGCCAGCAGCCAACAGCTGGGAGTGACTGAAGCTTTCTTT. Protein product: CASSQQLGVTEAFF.

This clone was seen once. This chain links TRBV29-1 with TRBJ2-1, with unresolved D. The CDR3 runs 10 residues. The germline V gene encodes CDR1 SQVTM and CDR2 ANQGSEA. The germline V and J ends were trimmed by 4 bases and 13 bases, with 11 bases remaining between them. The CDR3, as DNA: TGCAGCGTTGGCCGGGCCCGACAGTTCTTC. It encodes CSVGRARQFF.

This chain links TRBV10-3 with TRBJ2-1; 8 positions agree with TRBD1. Unmatched junction bases numbered 5, after V lost 11 bases and J lost 5 bases. Germline lookup yields CDR1 ENHRY and CDR2 SYGVKD. This CDR3 region has 12 residues. The chain's CDR3 is CASHRGDNEQFF. CDR3 DNA sequence: TGTGCCTCCCACAGGGGGGACAATGAGCAGTTCTTC.

V gene TRBV9 combines with J gene TRBJ2-1, with 7 nucleotides matching TRBD2. V trimming: 3 bases; J trimming: 5 bases; junction bases outside the gene matches: 5. Per germline, CDR1 SGDLS and CDR2 YYNGEE. This CDR3 is built from 14 residues. CDR3 sequence: CASSETSPHNEQFF. As DNA, the CDR3 is TGTGCCAGCAGCGAGACTAGCCCCCACAATGAGCAGTTCTTC.

Details on this clone: Its ends do not fully match the called genes, so a read error is possible. The chain is built from TRBV7-3 and TRBJ1-5; 8 positions agree with TRBD1. The CDR3 spans 17 residues. Germline CDR1 and CDR2: SGHTA and FQGTGA. CDR3 sequence reads: CASSLTRASGQDQPQHF. DNA of the CDR3: TGTGCCAGCAGCCTAACCAGGGCTTCGGGACAGGATCAGCCCCAGCATTTT.

This chain joins TRBV10-1 and TRBJ2-2; 8 bases align to TRBD1. CDR1 is WNHNN and CDR2 is SYGVQD in the germline V gene (reference sequence). This CDR3 comprises 14 residues. Losses at the gene ends were 6 bases for V and 5 bases for J; bases not matched to a gene: 5. The CDR3 spells CASRDDRGTGELFF. In DNA, the CDR3 is TGCGCCAGCAGGGACGACAGGGGAACCGGGGAGCTGTTTTTT.

This clone was seen a single time. The chain couples TRBV10-3 to TRBJ2-1; TRBD2 aligns across 10 bases. The length of the CDR3 is 13 residues. The germline V gene encodes CDR1 ENHRY and CDR2 SYGVKD. Unmatched junction bases numbered 3, after V lost 5 bases and J lost 8 bases. The CDR3 sequence: CAISQREGDEQFF. CDR3 nucleotides: TGTGCCATCAGTCAGCGGGAGGGGGATGAGCAGTTCTTC.

This chain links TRBV7-8 with TRBJ1-4, with D possibly matching TRBD1 (5 bases). The CDR3 consists of 14 residues. CDR1 and CDR2 (germline): SGHVS, FQNEAQ. V dropped 5 bases and J dropped 5 bases, with 12 bases sitting between them. CDR3 in amino acids: CASSLGTLNEKLFF. CDR3 DNA sequence: TGTGCCAGCAGCCTCGGGACGCTGAATGAAAAACTGTTTTTT.

This clone was detected only a few times. This sequence joins TRBV27 and TRBJ2-7; TRBD2 is a possible D gene (5 bases). Per the germline V gene, CDR1 is MNHEY and CDR2 is SMNVEV (reference sequence). The CDR3 loop spans 14 amino acids. Trimming stripped 2 bases from V and 0 bases from J, with 8 bases between. The CDR3 DNA reads TGTGCCAGCAGTTTAAAGGGAGACTCCTACGAGCAGTACGTC. This encodes CASSLKGDSYEQYV.

The chain is built from TRBV16 and TRBJ2-7; D is perhaps TRBD1 (5 bases). V was clipped by 0 bases and J by 0 bases, with 9 bases between them. The CDR3 contains 15 residues. CDR1 and CDR2 (germline): KGHSY, FQNENV. In DNA, the CDR3 is TGTGCCAGCAGCCAATCGAGGCAGGGCTCCTACGAGCAGTACGTC. Translation gives CASSQSRQGSYEQYV.

This clone was observed a single time. The V and J genes are TRBV4-1 and TRBJ2-5; 10 nucleotides match TRBD2. In germline, CDR1 is MGHRA, CDR2 YSYEKL. V trimming: 4 bases; J trimming: 5 bases; junction bases outside the gene matches: 19. This CDR3 spans 19 amino acids. As DNA, the CDR3 is TGCGCCAGCAGCCCGTTCGGGGAGTACAGCGGGAGGGCGGGGGAGACCCAGTACTTC. Encoded protein: CASSPFGEYSGRAGETQYF.

The chain employs TRBV6-6 and TRBJ2-7, with a possible D match to TRBD1 (5 bases). The germline gives CDR1 MNHNY, CDR2 SVGAGI (reference sequence). V lost 2 bases, J lost 0 bases, and 5 bases lay in between. The CDR3 is 13 amino acids. This chain's CDR3 is CASSYDSSYEQYV. CDR3 bases: TGTGCCAGCAGTTACGACAGCTCCTACGAGCAGTACGTC.

The CDR3 is CARSLGGTSGRDYNEQFF. CDR3 nucleotides: TGTGCCAGAAGCTTGGGAGGGACTAGCGGGAGGGATTACAATGAGCAGTTCTTC. The V gene is TRBV5-3, the J gene TRBJ2-1; TRBD2 matches 16 bases. TRBV5-3 is recorded as an ORF, its role being uncertain. V dropped 0 bases and J dropped 4; count of bases not matched to a gene: 4. This CDR3 contains 18 residues.

The genes are TRBV9 and TRBJ2-1; 11 positions match TRBD2. The junction had 6 bases not matched to a gene; V was cut back by 4 bases and J by 6 bases. Germline values: CDR1 SGDLS, CDR2 YYNGEE. The CDR3 runs to 15 residues. The CDR3 region is CASSPGLAEPNEQFF. The CDR3 DNA reads as TGTGCCAGCAGCCCGGGACTAGCGGAACCCAATGAGCAGTTCTTC. The variable domain in full, completed from reference TRBV9 and TRBJ2-1, reads DSGVTQTPKHLITATGQRVTLRCSPRSGDLSVYWYQQSLDQGLQFLIQYYNGEERAKGNILERFSAQQFPDLHSELNLSSLELGDSALYFCASSPGLAEPNEQFFGPGTRLTVL.

CDR3 sequence reads: CAISESAGGELNTGELFF. The CDR3 DNA sequence: TGTGCCATCAGTGAGTCTGCAGGGGGCGAACTAAACACCGGGGAGCTGTTTTTT. The genes are TRBV10-3 and TRBJ2-2; 8 bases agree with TRBD1. Losses at the gene ends were 0 bases for V and 2 bases for J; bases not matched to a gene: 8. The germline V gene has CDR1 ENHRY and CDR2 SYGVKD. This CDR3 region has 18 residues.

The chain combines TRBV12-3 or TRBV12-4 with TRBJ2-5; weak D call: TRBD1 (6 bases). The V and J ends lost 6 bases and 5 bases respectively, with 13 bases between them. The CDR3 loop spans 13 amino acids. CDR3 DNA sequence: TGTGCCAGCAGCCTACAGGGAAGTGAGACCCAGTACTTC. Translation gives CASSLQGSETQYF.

This clone was seen once. This rearrangement joins TRBV6-1 to TRBJ1-6; D gene unclear. Germline V gives CDR1 MNHNS, CDR2 SASEGT. The CDR3 covers 16 residues. Trimming removed 2 bases from V and 14 bases from J, with 22 bases in between. This CDR3 reads CASSEPGRTFKEALHF. The CDR3 DNA is TGTGCCAGCAGTGAACCCGGACGGACGTTTAAGGAGGCCCTCCACTTT.

This chain's CDR3 is CASTLLGILNTEAFF. CDR3 in DNA: TGTGCCAGCACTCTATTAGGGATCCTTAACACTGAAGCTTTCTTT. The chain links TRBV6-5 to TRBJ1-1, with unresolved D. This CDR3 is 15 amino acids long. V was trimmed by 7 bases and J by 2 bases, leaving 17 bases between them. Per the germline V gene, CDR1 is MNHEY and CDR2 is SVGAGI.

The chain has TRBV7-9 and TRBJ1-2; D remains unclear. The V gene's germline CDR1 is SEHNR and CDR2 FQNEAQ (reference sequence). The V end lost 1 base, the J end lost 2 bases, and 11 bases lay between the germline ends. CDR3 size: 15 residues. The CDR3 coding sequence is TGTGCCAGCAGCTTAGTCCACGGCGGGAACTATGGCTACACCTTC. It specifies CASSLVHGGNYGYTF.